Sequencing of this T cell receptor beta chain was carried out in a study of PD-1 blockade in classical Hodgkin lymphoma. Here immunoSEQ multiplex PCR was the method, and the copy in TCRdb shows in-frame clones only, minus some. The table has some 100,000 clones, roughly 92% seen once. All the patients suffered relapse after autologous stem cell transplantation, and brentuximab vedotin exposure differed. V shed 2 bases and J shed 5 bases, with 15 bases lying between them. The CDR3 sequence is 15 residues long. CDR1 and CDR2 from the germline V gene are MNHEY and SVGAGI. The material was peripheral blood mononuclear cells (PBMCs), obtained at baseline. The rearrangement links TRBV6-5 to TRBJ1-2; the D is unclear. This clonotype was sampled from a human donor with classical Hodgkin lymphoma. The CDR3 loop is CASSYTGLPAYGYTF. CDR3 bases: TGTGCCAGCAGTTACACCGGACTGCCCGCGTATGGCTACACCTTC.